These 9 T cell receptor beta chains were all obtained from the same sample, sequenced in a study of cytomegalovirus exposure and HLA in healthy donors. PCR involved 60 Vbeta and 13 Jbeta primers. Some clones are missing from TCRdb's copy, which holds only in-frame ones; the method was immunoSEQ multiplex PCR. The sample contains fewer than 250,000 clones, 75% to 80% of which appear only once. Sequenced sample: PBMCs. The receptors derive from a male donor in good health and CMV-seronegative.

This clone has only a few counts. This sample also contains other DNA sequences that code for the same CDR3. This sequence joins TRBV27 and TRBJ1-5, with D tentatively TRBD1 (5 bases). The CDR3 is 12 residues long. Germline CDR1 is MNHEY and CDR2 is SMNVEV (reference sequence). The V end was cut by 5 bases, the J end by 7 bases, with 9 bases between. The CDR3 here is CASSRAGQPQHF. The CDR3 bases are TGTGCCAGCAGTCGGGCAGGGCAGCCCCAGCATTTT.

Points on this clone: One junction end disagrees with the germline gene, perhaps due to a read error. The chain uses TRBV7-9 and TRBJ2-3; the D gene could be TRBD1 or TRBD2 (5 bases each). Germline V gives CDR1 SEHNR, CDR2 FQNEAQ (reference sequence). CDR3 size: 14 residues. The CDR3 DNA follows: TGTTCCAGCAGCCTAGAGGGGTTGGCAGATACGCAGTATTTT. Its protein product is CSSSLEGLADTQYF.

The chain joins TRBV9 to TRBJ2-2, with 9 bases aligning to TRBD1. The CDR3 is made up of 15 amino acids. The germline CDR1 and CDR2 sequences are SGDLS and YYNGEE. V shed 4 bases, J shed 5 bases, and the junction held 6 bases outside the gene matches. The CDR3 sequence: CASSTGTGFTGELFF. The CDR3 coding sequence is TGTGCCAGCAGCACCGGGACAGGGTTTACCGGGGAGCTGTTTTTT. Variable domain in full (rest from reference TRBV9 and TRBJ2-2): DSGVTQTPKHLITATGQRVTLRCSPRSGDLSVYWYQQSLDQGLQFLIQYYNGEERAKGNILERFSAQQFPDLHSELNLSSLELGDSALYFCASSTGTGFTGELFFGEGSRLTVL.

The gene calls are TRBV21-1 and TRBJ2-5; the table names TRBD1, a call not compared with the DNA. The last part of the DNA fits TRBJ2-7 better; the J call may be wrong. TRBV21-1 is a recognized pseudogene. The CDR3 runs 15 residues. The CDR3 sequence is CASSKGGLRHYEQYF. Here the CDR3 DNA reads TGTGCCAGCAGCAAAGGGGGCCTGCGGCACTACGAGCAGTACTTC.

The CDR3 region is CASSLRQDYNEQFF. In nucleotides, the CDR3 is TGCGCCAGCAGCCTAAGACAGGATTACAATGAGCAGTTCTTC. J is TRBJ2-1 and V is TRBV5-1; D perhaps matches TRBD1 (6 bases). Per the germline V gene, CDR1 is SGHRS and CDR2 is YFSETQ. The CDR3 contains 14 residues. Trimming took off 4 bases at V and 4 bases at J, with 12 bases between the two ends.

The table lists this clone with a few counts. Written as DNA, the CDR3 is TGCGCCAGCAGCCAAGAAGCCCGGGGGCAGCCCCAGCATTTT. Amino acids: CASSQEARGQPQHF. The rearrangement joins TRBV4-3 to TRBJ1-5; a possible D gene is TRBD1 (5 bases). Germline V CDR1 and CDR2: LGHNA, YSLEER. This CDR3 is built from 14 residues. The V end was cut by 0 bases, the J end by 7 bases, with 10 bases between.

The V call is TRBV19, the J call TRBJ2-2; D is ambiguous. Germline CDR1 LNHDA, CDR2 SQIVND (reference sequence). V was cut by 6 bases and J by 3 bases, with 11 bases left in between. The CDR3 has 14 amino acids. CDR3 DNA: TGTGCCAGTAGGAACCCTAGAGACACCGGGGAGCTGTTTTTT. It yields the protein CASRNPRDTGELFF.

The genes are TRBV7-9 and TRBJ2-2; TRBD1 might be the D (5 bases). In germline, CDR1 is SEHNR, CDR2 FQNEAQ (reference sequence). CDR3 length: 17 residues. Trimming stripped 4 bases from V and 4 bases from J, with 19 bases between. The CDR3 here is CASSSRQGQAITGELFF. The CDR3 DNA sequence: TGTGCCAGCAGCTCTCGTCAGGGCCAGGCGATCACCGGGGAGCTGTTTTTT.

The chain is built from TRBV27 and TRBJ2-5, with TRBD1 matching over 11 bases. Germline assignment: CDR1 MNHEY and CDR2 SMNVEV (reference sequence). With 6 bases clipped from V and 4 bases from J, the junction kept 10 bases outside the gene matches. This CDR3 has 16 amino acids. Here the CDR3 reads CASSILGQGDLETQYF. CDR3 bases: TGTGCCAGCAGCATCTTGGGACAGGGGGATTTAGAGACCCAGTACTTC.